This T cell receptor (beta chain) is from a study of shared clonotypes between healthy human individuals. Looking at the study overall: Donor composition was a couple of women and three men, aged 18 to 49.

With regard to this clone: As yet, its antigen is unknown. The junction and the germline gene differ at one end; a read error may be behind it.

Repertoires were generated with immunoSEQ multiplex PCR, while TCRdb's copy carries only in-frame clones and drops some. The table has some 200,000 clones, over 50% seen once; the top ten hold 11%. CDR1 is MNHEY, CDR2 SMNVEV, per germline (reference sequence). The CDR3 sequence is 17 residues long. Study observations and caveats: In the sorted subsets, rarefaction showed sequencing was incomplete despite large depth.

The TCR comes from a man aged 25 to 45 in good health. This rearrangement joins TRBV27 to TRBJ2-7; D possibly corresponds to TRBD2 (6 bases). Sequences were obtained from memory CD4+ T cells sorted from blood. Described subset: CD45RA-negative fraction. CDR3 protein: CASILGTLLSAFYEQYF. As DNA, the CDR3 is TGTGCCAGCATTTTAGGGACTCTCCTGTCTGCGTTCTACGAGCAGTACTTC.